This TCR beta chain was observed in a study of blood T cell repertoires in COVID-19. Study context: Samples representing acute and convalescent COVID-19 were sourced from the United States, Italy and Spain.

Data came from immunoSEQ multiplex PCR; TCRdb stores just in-frame clones and leaves some out. The table has roughly 330,000 clones, around 87% seen once. This sequence was found in a woman aged 25 to 39 who had recovered from COVID-19. Sequencing was carried out using PBMCs or T cells enriched from blood (not recorded which).

CDR3 in DNA: TGTGCCAGCAGCACAACGGGGGGGGCTCCCCAGCCCCAGCATTTT. This codes for CASSTTGGAPQPQHF. V gene TRBV5-5 combines with J gene TRBJ1-5, with D perhaps matching TRBD1 (6 bases). The CDR3 sequence is 15 residues long. Looked up from germline, CDR1 is SGHKS and CDR2 is YYEKEE (reference sequence). V dropped 4 bases and J dropped 7 bases, with 18 bases sitting between them.